This T cell receptor (beta chain) emerged from a study of CXCR3-negative and CXCR3-positive naive CD8 T cells. Study-level findings and limits: Sequencing showed both naive subsets with comparably high diversity, and memory CD8+ cells much lower.

The germline V gene has CDR1 MNHEY and CDR2 SVGEGT. CDR3 length: 14 residues. With regard to this clonotype: Antigen: not known.

In preparing the TRB cDNA libraries, 5' RACE with UMI labels was used. Reprocessing the 5' RACE reads, TCRdb reports a single entry for every CDR3 protein and omits DNA. The sample totals 92,000 or so distinct CDR3 sequences. The V and J genes are TRBV6-2 or TRBV6-3 and TRBJ1-1; TCRdb indicates TRBD1, and absent DNA this call remains unverified. The specimen sequenced was naive CXCR3- CD8+ T cells from blood. As to subset: CD45RO-CCR7+CD27+CD95- naive CD8+ T cells lacking CXCR3 (TNR3-). The receptor's source is a human donor in good health. Some clones in this sample may be carry-over from other donors' samples. The CDR3 sequence is CASSYAGGTAEAFF.